The rows below give T cell receptor beta chains drawn from one sample of a study of cytomegalovirus exposure and HLA in healthy donors. Measured with immunoSEQ multiplex PCR; TCRdb has only the in-frame clones, and not every one. The sample consists of around 170,000 clones, around 81% of them appearing once. The sample comprised PBMCs. These receptors originate from a man in his forties in good health and CMV-seronegative. Both conserved end residues are part of each CDR3. Fields, in order: J gene, clone size, V gene, D gene, CDR3 protein, CDR3 DNA. D genes are given only for firm matches. Clone size is stated in some rows and not others, as once, few, many or a class when expanded.

TRBJ1-3 | . | TRBV4-1 | TRBD1 | CASSQVQGSGNTIYF | TGCGCCAGCAGCCAGGTACAGGGGTCTGGAAACACCATATATTTT
TRBJ1-1 | . | TRBV29-1 | . | CSALGNSRGTEAFF | TGCAGCGCCCTAGGAAATTCCCGGGGCACTGAAGCTTTCTTT
TRBJ2-7 | . | TRBV11-2 | . | CASSLEAGLEGYEQYF | TGTGCCAGCAGCTTAGAGGCGGGGCTCGAGGGGTACGAGCAGTACTTC
TRBJ2-1 | . | TRBV6-1 | TRBD1 | CASSEGGTVQFF | TGTGCCAGCAGTGAAGGGGGGACAGTGCAGTTCTTC
TRBJ2-3 | . | TRBV7-2 | . | CASSPQGRDTQYF | TGTGCCAGCAGCCCCCAAGGCAGGGATACGCAGTATTTT
TRBJ2-1 | . | TRBV7-9 | TRBD2 | CSSSKLAASGEQFF | TGTTCCAGCAGTAAACTGGCGGCTAGCGGTGAGCAGTTCTTC
TRBJ1-1 | . | TRBV6-4 | . | CASSRDMNTEAFF | TGTGCCAGCAGCAGGGATATGAACACTGAAGCTTTCTTT
TRBJ1-2 | few | TRBV28 | . | CATPSGGGYTF | TGTGCCACCCCTTCCGGGGGTGGCTACACCTTC
TRBJ1-2 | . | TRBV11-1 | TRBD1 | CASGPGQGEGSYGYTF | TGTGCCAGCGGTCCGGGACAGGGGGAAGGGAGCTATGGCTACACCTTC
TRBJ2-3 | . | TRBV9 | . | CASQEGGAGTDTQYF | TGTGCCAGCCAAGAGGGGGGGGCGGGAACAGATACGCAGTATTTT
TRBJ2-1 | . | TRBV13 | TRBD2 | CASSSLLAGAHNEQFF | TGTGCCAGCAGCTCGTTACTAGCGGGAGCGCACAATGAGCAGTTCTTC
TRBJ2-6 | . | TRBV5-1 | TRBD1 | CASSEGQVGANGLTF | TGCGCCAGCAGCGAGGGACAGGTCGGGGCCAACGGCCTGACTTTC
TRBJ2-3 | . | TRBV6-6 | . | CASSWASAKGTDTQYF | TGTGCCAGCAGTTGGGCTAGCGCTAAAGGCACAGATACGCAGTATTTT
TRBJ1-4 | . | TRBV7-9 | TRBD1 | CASSLDLGTGTQKLFF | TGTGCCAGCAGCTTAGATCTCGGGACAGGGACACAAAAACTGTTTTTT
TRBJ1-5 | . | TRBV19 | TRBD1 | CASADRNQPQHF | TGTGCCAGTGCGGACAGGAATCAGCCCCAGCATTTT
TRBJ2-2 | . | TRBV4-2 | . | CASSPGQTTGELFF | TGTGCCAGCAGCCCTGGACAAACCACCGGGGAGCTGTTTTTT
TRBJ2-1 | . | TRBV7-6 | . | CASSLEGGNSYNEQFF | TGTGCCAGCAGCTTAGAGGGCGGGAACTCCTACAATGAGCAGTTCTTC
TRBJ1-1 | few | TRBV7-8 | TRBD1 | CASSLGGWGQGHTEAFF | TGTGCCAGCAGCTTAGGGGGTTGGGGACAGGGACACACTGAAGCTTTCTTT
TRBJ1-2 | . | TRBV7-3 | . | CASSLTPGDYGYTF | TGTGCCAGCAGCTTAACACCAGGGGACTATGGCTACACCTTC
TRBJ2-7 | few | TRBV7-9 | TRBD1 | CASSLVGDRVYEQYF | TGTGCCAGCAGCTTAGTAGGGGACAGAGTCTACGAGCAGTACTTC
TRBJ2-1 | . | TRBV27 | TRBD2 | CASSVGLAGNEQFF | TGTGCCAGCAGCGTGGGACTAGCGGGCAATGAGCAGTTCTTC
TRBJ2-1 | . | TRBV19 | TRBD1 | CATRNRGSYNEQFF | TGTGCCACTCGTAACAGGGGATCCTACAATGAGCAGTTCTTC
TRBJ1-1 | . | TRBV30 | TRBD1 | CAWRGQGAPLTEAFF | TGTGCCTGGAGGGGACAGGGGGCGCCTTTAACTGAAGCTTTCTTT
TRBJ2-1 | . | TRBV7-7 | TRBD2 | CASSPEVSSGLAGVGQFF | TGTGCCAGCAGCCCGGAGGTCTCCTCGGGACTAGCGGGAGTTGGGCAGTTCTTC
TRBJ2-3 | once | TRBV30 | TRBD2 | CAWSEWTSGKVDTQYF | TGTGCCTGGAGCGAATGGACTAGCGGGAAAGTAGATACGCAGTATTTT
TRBJ2-2 | . | TRBV9 | TRBD2 | CASSGLAEFTGELFF | TGTGCCAGCAGCGGACTAGCGGAGTTCACCGGGGAGCTGTTTTTT
TRBJ2-5 | once | TRBV6-5 | . | CASRDSAQRGQYF | TGTGCCAGCAGGGACAGTGCCCAGAGGGGCCAGTACTTC
TRBJ2-4 | . | TRBV5-6 | TRBD1 | CASSPGTVENSQYF | TGTGCCAGCAGCCCAGGGACAGTCGAAAACAGTCAGTACTTC
TRBJ1-4 | . | TRBV2 | . | CASSRARRGEKLFF | TGTGCCAGCAGTCGAGCCCGGCGGGGTGAAAAACTGTTTTTT